The 5 T cell receptor beta chains in this list originate from one sample, sequenced in a study of somatic mutations in cytotoxic T cells in rheumatoid arthritis. Assay used: immunoSEQ multiplex PCR; TCRdb lists only in-frame clones, some missing. The sample lists roughly 5,000 clones; about 78% were seen once. Input material: CD8+ T cells sorted from blood. These receptors came from an adult with rheumatoid arthritis.

J is TRBJ1-4 and V is TRBV9, with D perhaps TRBD1 (6 bases). This CDR3 has 12 residues. The germline V gene has CDR1 SGDLS and CDR2 YYNGEE. Trimming cost V 3 bases and J 15 bases, with 15 bases left between them. Here the CDR3 reads CASSAGTGTLFF. As DNA, the CDR3 is TGTGCCAGCAGCGCGGGAACAGGGACGTTGTTTTTT.

The chain links TRBV10-3 to TRBJ2-3; either TRBD1 or TRBD2 may fit D (5 bases each). Germline CDR1 is ENHRY and CDR2 is SYGVKD. The length of the CDR3 is 14 residues. Between the trimmed V and J ends, which lost 4 bases and 1 base, there was a span of 9 bases. CDR3 bases: TGTGCCATCAGTGCACAGGAGGGCACAGATACGCAGTATTTT. Its protein is CAISAQEGTDTQYF.

The chain carries TRBV2 and TRBJ2-7; D perhaps matches TRBD1 (5 bases). This CDR3 is 13 amino acids long. V lost 11 bases and J lost 5, with 19 bases in between. CDR1 SNHLY and CDR2 FYNNEI come from the germline V gene. The CDR3 region has the DNA TGTGCCCCACCACCGGCAGGGTCGGACGAGCAGTACTTC. It is translated as CAPPPAGSDEQYF.

This chain joins TRBV5-1 and TRBJ1-1; D not certain. CDR1 and CDR2 from the germline V gene are SGHRS and YFSETQ. V was clipped by 0 bases and J by 1 base, with 10 bases between them. The CDR3 has 15 residues. Written as DNA, the CDR3 is TGCGCCAGCAGCTTGGCAAGTGCGGCGAACACTGAAGCTTTCTTT. It yields the protein CASSLASAANTEAFF. The full variable domain, rest sourced from reference TRBV5-1 and TRBJ1-1, is KAGVTQTPRYLIKTRGQQVTLSCSPISGHRSVSWYQQTPGQGLQFLFEYFSETQRNKGNFPGRFSGRQFSNSRSEMNVSTLELGDSALYLCASSLASAANTEAFFGQGTRLTVV.

J is TRBJ2-2 and V is TRBV7-3; 10 bases line up with TRBD1. From germline, CDR1 is SGHTA and CDR2 FQGTGA. The CDR3 length is 15 residues. Losses at the gene ends were 6 bases for V and 4 bases for J; bases not matched to a gene: 5. CDR3 coding DNA: TGTGCCAGCAGTCCGACAGGGGGCCCCACCGGGGAGCTGTTTTTT. It is translated as CASSPTGGPTGELFF.